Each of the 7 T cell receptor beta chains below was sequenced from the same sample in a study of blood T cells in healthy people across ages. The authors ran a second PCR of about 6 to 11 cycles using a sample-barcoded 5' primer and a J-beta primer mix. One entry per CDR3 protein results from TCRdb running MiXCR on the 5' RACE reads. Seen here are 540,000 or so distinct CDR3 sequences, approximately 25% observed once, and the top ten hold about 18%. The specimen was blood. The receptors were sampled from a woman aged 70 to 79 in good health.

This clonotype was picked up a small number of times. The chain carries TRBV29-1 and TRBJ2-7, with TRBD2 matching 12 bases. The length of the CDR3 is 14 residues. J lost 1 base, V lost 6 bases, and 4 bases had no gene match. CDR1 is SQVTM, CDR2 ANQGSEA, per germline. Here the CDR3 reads CSVRLAGVSYEQYF. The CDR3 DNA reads TGCAGCGTACGACTAGCGGGGGTTTCCTACGAGCAGTACTTC.

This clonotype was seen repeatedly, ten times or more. The CDR3 loop reads CASSYVIAGADEQFF. DNA of the CDR3: TGTGCCAGCAGTTACGTAATAGCGGGGGCAGATGAGCAGTTCTTC. The rearrangement joins TRBV6-2 or TRBV6-3 to TRBJ2-1; 9 nucleotides align to TRBD2. This CDR3 spans 15 amino acids. Per the germline V gene, CDR1 is MNHEY and CDR2 is SVGEGT. With 2 bases clipped from V and 8 bases from J, the junction kept 7 bases outside the gene matches.

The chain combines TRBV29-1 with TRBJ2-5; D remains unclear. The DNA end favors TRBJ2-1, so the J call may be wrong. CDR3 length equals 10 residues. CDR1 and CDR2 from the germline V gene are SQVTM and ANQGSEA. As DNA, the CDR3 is TGCAGCGTGTCCTACAATGAGCAGTTCTTC. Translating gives CSVSYNEQFF.

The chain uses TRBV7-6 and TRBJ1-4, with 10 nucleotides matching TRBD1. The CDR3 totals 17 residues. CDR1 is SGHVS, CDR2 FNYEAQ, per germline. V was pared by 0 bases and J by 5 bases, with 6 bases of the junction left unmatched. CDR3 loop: CASSLARGTGENEKLFF. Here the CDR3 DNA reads TGTGCCAGCAGCTTAGCGCGGGGGACAGGGGAGAATGAAAAACTGTTTTTT.

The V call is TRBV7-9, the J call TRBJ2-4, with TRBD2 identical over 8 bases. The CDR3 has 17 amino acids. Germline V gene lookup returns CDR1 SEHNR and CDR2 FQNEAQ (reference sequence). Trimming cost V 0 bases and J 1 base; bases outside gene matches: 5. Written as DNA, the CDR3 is TGTGCCAGCAGCTTAGCCAGCGGGGGAGACGCCAAAAACATTCAGTACTTC. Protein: CASSLASGGDAKNIQYF.

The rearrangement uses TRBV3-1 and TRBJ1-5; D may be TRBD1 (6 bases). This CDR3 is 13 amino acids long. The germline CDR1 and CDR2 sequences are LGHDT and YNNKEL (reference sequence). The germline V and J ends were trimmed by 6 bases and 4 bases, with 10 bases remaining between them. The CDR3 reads CASRGGWNQPQHF. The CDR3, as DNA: TGTGCCAGCAGGGGGGGCTGGAATCAGCCCCAGCATTTT.

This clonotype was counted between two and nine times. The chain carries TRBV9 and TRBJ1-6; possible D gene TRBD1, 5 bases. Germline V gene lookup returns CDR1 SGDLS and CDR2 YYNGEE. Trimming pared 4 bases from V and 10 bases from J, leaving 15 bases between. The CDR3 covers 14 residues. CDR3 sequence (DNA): TGTGCCAGCAGCCCCGGGGACCGGGGATCACCCCTCCACTTT. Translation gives CASSPGDRGSPLHF. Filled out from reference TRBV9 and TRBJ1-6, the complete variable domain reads DSGVTQTPKHLITATGQRVTLRCSPRSGDLSVYWYQQSLDQGLQFLIQYYNGEERAKGNILERFSAQQFPDLHSELNLSSLELGDSALYFCASSPGDRGSPLHFGNGTRLTVT.